This is a list of T cell receptor beta chains from one sample in a study of T cell responses to AZD1222 COVID-19 vaccine. Some clones are missing from TCRdb's copy, which holds only in-frame ones; the method was immunoSEQ multiplex PCR. The repertoire has roughly 150,000 clones, around nine tenths of them found once; the top ten carry roughly 1.5%. Source: peripheral blood, taken on day 0 of AZD1222 vaccination. Source of these receptors: an adult in good health. The CDR3 runs from the conserved cysteine through the conserved F or W. Each record gives: clone size, D gene, V gene, J gene, CDR3 length, CDR3 DNA, CDR3 protein. The D gene is left open where the match is weak. Only some rows state a clone size, as once, few, many or a class for expanded clones.

clone_size: -; d_call: TRBD1; v_call: TRBV6-5; j_call: TRBJ2-7; cdr3_length: 13; cdr3_nt: TGTGCCAGCATCGGGACAGGTAGCTACGAGCAGTACTTC; cdr3_aa: CASIGTGSYEQYF
clone_size: -; d_call: -; v_call: TRBV30; j_call: TRBJ1-3; cdr3_length: 14; cdr3_nt: TGTGCCTGGAGTCCCCGGACTGCTGGAAACACCATATATTTT; cdr3_aa: CAWSPRTAGNTIYF
clone_size: -; d_call: -; v_call: TRBV5-5; j_call: TRBJ1-3; cdr3_length: 16; cdr3_nt: TGTGCCAGCAGCTTAGGAACAGGGACGTCAGGAAACACCATATATTTT; cdr3_aa: CASSLGTGTSGNTIYF
clone_size: -; d_call: TRBD1; v_call: TRBV30; j_call: TRBJ1-4; cdr3_length: 15; cdr3_nt: TGTGCCTGGAGTCTTGGAGGGACAGGGGTAGAAAAACTGTTTTTT; cdr3_aa: CAWSLGGTGVEKLFF
clone_size: -; d_call: -; v_call: TRBV27; j_call: TRBJ2-7; cdr3_length: 16; cdr3_nt: TGTGCCAGCAGTCCCCTCGTTGGAGGGAGCTCCTACGAGCAGTACTTC; cdr3_aa: CASSPLVGGSSYEQYF
clone_size: -; d_call: TRBD1; v_call: TRBV20-1; j_call: TRBJ1-2; cdr3_length: 14; cdr3_nt: TGCAGTGCTAGTGACGGACAGGGTAACTATGGCTACACCTTC; cdr3_aa: CSASDGQGNYGYTF
clone_size: -; d_call: TRBD1; v_call: TRBV2; j_call: TRBJ2-2; cdr3_length: 13; cdr3_nt: TGTGCCAGCAGTCAGGGGGTCACCGGGGAGCTGTTTTTT; cdr3_aa: CASSQGVTGELFF
clone_size: -; d_call: -; v_call: TRBV2; j_call: TRBJ1-5; cdr3_length: 13; cdr3_nt: TGTGCCAGCAATGACAGGTACAATCAGCCCCAGCATTTT; cdr3_aa: CASNDRYNQPQHF
clone_size: -; d_call: TRBD2; v_call: TRBV4-1; j_call: TRBJ2-5; cdr3_length: 15; cdr3_nt: TGCGCCAGCAGCCATACTAGCGGGGGGCAAGAGACCCAGTACTTC; cdr3_aa: CASSHTSGGQETQYF
clone_size: -; d_call: TRBD1; v_call: TRBV11-2; j_call: TRBJ2-7; cdr3_length: 15; cdr3_nt: TGTGCCAGCAGCTTAATGAGACAGGGTTCCTACGAGCAGTACTTC; cdr3_aa: CASSLMRQGSYEQYF
clone_size: -; d_call: TRBD1; v_call: TRBV29-1; j_call: TRBJ1-2; cdr3_length: 17; cdr3_nt: TGCAGCGTTGAAGATCGTGACAGGGGAGCCCTGGGCTATGGCTACACCTTC; cdr3_aa: CSVEDRDRGALGYGYTF
clone_size: -; d_call: TRBD1; v_call: TRBV27; j_call: TRBJ2-1; cdr3_length: 15; cdr3_nt: TGTGCCAGCAGTTTCAGGGGGCCGTATTACAATGAGCAGTTCTTC; cdr3_aa: CASSFRGPYYNEQFF
clone_size: -; d_call: -; v_call: TRBV5-1; j_call: TRBJ2-3; cdr3_length: 16; cdr3_nt: TGCGCCAGCAGCGCCGGGGGTGGATCGGGAAAGGATACGCAGTATTTT; cdr3_aa: CASSAGGGSGKDTQYF
clone_size: -; d_call: TRBD2; v_call: TRBV5-1; j_call: TRBJ2-5; cdr3_length: 17; cdr3_nt: TGCGCCAGCAGCTTGGGCCAGCGGGGGCCAGAAGGGGAGACCCAGTACTTC; cdr3_aa: CASSLGQRGPEGETQYF
clone_size: -; d_call: -; v_call: TRBV5-1; j_call: TRBJ1-2; cdr3_length: 15; cdr3_nt: TGCGCCAGCAGCTTGGCCCCCGGGGGACCCTATGGCTACACCTTC; cdr3_aa: CASSLAPGGPYGYTF
clone_size: once; d_call: -; v_call: TRBV23-1; j_call: TRBJ2-1; cdr3_length: 19; cdr3_nt: TGCGCCAGCAGTGTCCGGGAACGGGAAGGAGTCACCGTCCACAATGAGCAGTTCTTC; cdr3_aa: CASSVREREGVTVHNEQFF
clone_size: -; d_call: -; v_call: TRBV6-5; j_call: TRBJ2-2; cdr3_length: 16; cdr3_nt: TGTGCCAGCAGTTCCGGGACTTCGGTGAACACCGGGGAGCTGTTTTTT; cdr3_aa: CASSSGTSVNTGELFF
clone_size: -; d_call: TRBD1; v_call: TRBV19; j_call: TRBJ2-7; cdr3_length: 14; cdr3_nt: TGTGCCAGTAGATCGGGACAGGCTCTCGGCGAGCAGTACTTC; cdr3_aa: CASRSGQALGEQYF
clone_size: -; d_call: -; v_call: TRBV20-1; j_call: TRBJ1-5; cdr3_length: 13; cdr3_nt: TGCAGTGCTAGTTTCAGGACCCATCAGCCCCAGCATTTT; cdr3_aa: CSASFRTHQPQHF
clone_size: -; d_call: TRBD1; v_call: TRBV7-2; j_call: TRBJ2-7; cdr3_length: 15; cdr3_nt: TGTGCCAGCAGCTTCGGGACAGTTATCTCCTACGAGCAGTACTTC; cdr3_aa: CASSFGTVISYEQYF
clone_size: -; d_call: TRBD2; v_call: TRBV10-3; j_call: TRBJ2-7; cdr3_length: 14; cdr3_nt: TGTGCCATCAGCAAGCGGGAGCTCGCGAACGAGCAGTACTTC; cdr3_aa: CAISKRELANEQYF
clone_size: -; d_call: -; v_call: TRBV13; j_call: TRBJ2-3; cdr3_length: 14; cdr3_nt: TGTGCCAGCAGCCCACCTGCTCGCACAGATACGCAGTATTTT; cdr3_aa: CASSPPARTDTQYF
clone_size: -; d_call: -; v_call: TRBV7-2; j_call: TRBJ1-1; cdr3_length: 14; cdr3_nt: TGTGCCAGCAGCTTAGGAGGGCTGGGGACTGAAGCTTTCTTT; cdr3_aa: CASSLGGLGTEAFF
clone_size: -; d_call: -; v_call: TRBV2; j_call: TRBJ2-7; cdr3_length: 14; cdr3_nt: TGTGCCAGCAGAGCCAGCGAGCGGGTCGGCGAGCAGTACTTC; cdr3_aa: CASRASERVGEQYF
clone_size: -; d_call: TRBD2; v_call: TRBV3-1/TRBV3-2; j_call: TRBJ2-2; cdr3_length: 17; cdr3_nt: TGTGCCAGCAGCCAAGATCTAAGGACTAGCGGGAGCCGGGAGCTGTTTTTT; cdr3_aa: CASSQDLRTSGSRELFF
clone_size: -; d_call: TRBD1; v_call: TRBV5-6; j_call: TRBJ1-6; cdr3_length: 14; cdr3_nt: TGTGCCGGGTCGTCTAGGACAGGGCCCACACCCCTCCACTTT; cdr3_aa: CAGSSRTGPTPLHF
clone_size: -; d_call: TRBD1; v_call: TRBV5-4; j_call: TRBJ1-6; cdr3_length: 16; cdr3_nt: TGTGCCAGCAGCCGAATGGACAGGGGCTATAATTCACCCCTCCACTTT; cdr3_aa: CASSRMDRGYNSPLHF
clone_size: -; d_call: -; v_call: TRBV6-5; j_call: TRBJ2-1; cdr3_length: 13; cdr3_nt: TGTGCCAGCAGATCCGGGACCCCCAATGAGCAGTTCTTC; cdr3_aa: CASRSGTPNEQFF
clone_size: -; d_call: TRBD2; v_call: TRBV27; j_call: TRBJ2-1; cdr3_length: 14; cdr3_nt: TGTGCCAGCAGTCTTCTTGGCGGGAGAAATGAGCAGTTCTTC; cdr3_aa: CASSLLGGRNEQFF
clone_size: -; d_call: -; v_call: TRBV4-1; j_call: TRBJ1-3; cdr3_length: 15; cdr3_nt: TGCGCCAGCAGCCAAGATCCAGGGAATGGAAACACCATATATTTT; cdr3_aa: CASSQDPGNGNTIYF
clone_size: once; d_call: -; v_call: TRBV5-4; j_call: TRBJ2-3; cdr3_length: 17; cdr3_nt: TGTGCCAGCAGCCGGAAGTATGCGGGACTCGGGGCAGATACGCAGTATTTT; cdr3_aa: CASSRKYAGLGADTQYF
clone_size: -; d_call: -; v_call: TRBV15; j_call: TRBJ1-1; cdr3_length: 13; cdr3_nt: TGTGCCACCAGCAGGGACTACAGGGTTGAAGCTTTCTTT; cdr3_aa: CATSRDYRVEAFF
clone_size: -; d_call: TRBD1; v_call: TRBV4-1; j_call: TRBJ1-1; cdr3_length: 17; cdr3_nt: TGCGCCAGCACCCTATACTATTCCGGGACAGGGGCGCGGGGAGCTTTCTTT; cdr3_aa: CASTLYYSGTGARGAFF
clone_size: -; d_call: -; v_call: TRBV18; j_call: TRBJ2-3; cdr3_length: 14; cdr3_nt: TGTGCCAGCTCACCAAGGGGCCCCACAGATACGCAGTATTTT; cdr3_aa: CASSPRGPTDTQYF
clone_size: -; d_call: TRBD2; v_call: TRBV7-3; j_call: TRBJ2-3; cdr3_length: 15; cdr3_nt: TGTGCCAGCAGCTTCGGGACTAGCGGGAGAAACCCCCAGTATTTT; cdr3_aa: CASSFGTSGRNPQYF
clone_size: -; d_call: -; v_call: TRBV2; j_call: TRBJ1-2; cdr3_length: 11; cdr3_nt: TGTGCCAGCAGGGGCCGGGAAGGCTACACCTTC; cdr3_aa: CASRGREGYTF
clone_size: -; d_call: TRBD2; v_call: TRBV4-2; j_call: TRBJ2-7; cdr3_length: 16; cdr3_nt: TGTGCCAGCAGCCCTCGACTAGCGGAACCCTCCTACGAGCAGTACTTC; cdr3_aa: CASSPRLAEPSYEQYF
clone_size: -; d_call: -; v_call: TRBV19; j_call: TRBJ1-5; cdr3_length: 13; cdr3_nt: TGTGCCAGTCGCCAGGGTCCCAATCAGCCCCAGCATTTT; cdr3_aa: CASRQGPNQPQHF
clone_size: -; d_call: TRBD1; v_call: TRBV19; j_call: TRBJ2-1; cdr3_length: 13; cdr3_nt: TGTGCCAGTAGTTCCCGGACAGGGGGATGGCCGTTCTTC; cdr3_aa: CASSSRTGGWPFF
clone_size: once; d_call: -; v_call: TRBV5-6; j_call: TRBJ1-2; cdr3_length: 15; cdr3_nt: TGTGCCAGCAGCTTGGATGTTTGGGACCGATATGGCTACACCTTC; cdr3_aa: CASSLDVWDRYGYTF